The source of this TCR beta chain is a study of blood T cell repertoires in COVID-19. For the study at large: The samples span acute and convalescent COVID-19 from the United States, Italy and Spain. From T cells, B-cell-depleted T cells, or PBMCs came the material, which was cDNA or gDNA.

Followed over time, Seattle patients had been enrolled while infection was active. The CDR3 totals 17 residues. Trimming took off 0 bases at V and 6 bases at J, with 21 bases between the two ends. CDR1 is LGHNA and CDR2 is YSLEER in the germline V gene. This clone was picked up many times. Authors' processing steps: Cell counts per sample came from amplifying reference gene primers. Repertoires were generated with immunoSEQ multiplex PCR, while TCRdb's copy carries only in-frame clones and drops some. Clone size and V and J calls were adopted from that table, with D and trimming inferred from the DNA. The table lists 250,000 to 350,000 clones, about 80% of them singletons.

The rearrangement joins TRBV4-3 to TRBJ2-7, with D maybe TRBD1 (6 bases). The receptor's source is a person aged 70 to 85 with COVID-19, enrolled during active disease. Sequences were obtained from peripheral blood. The CDR3 spells CASSQEAQGIWGREQYF. CDR3 nucleotides: TGCGCCAGCAGCCAAGAAGCCCAGGGGATTTGGGGTCGCGAGCAGTACTTC.